This entry concerns a single TCR beta chain. Its antigen is unknown. Combining a sample-barcoded 5' primer with a J-beta primer mix, a second PCR ran for roughly 7 to 11 cycles. TCRdb independently ran MiXCR on the 5' RACE reads; one entry per CDR3 protein. This sample carries 780,000 or so distinct CDR3 sequences, 20% to 25% of them seen once, and the ten largest clones take approximately 4%. There were at least 6 micrograms of total RNA extracted from every sample. This entry is derived from a study of blood T cells in healthy people across ages. Study results and caveats: CMV infection status of these donors was not known.

Per germline, CDR1 LGHDT and CDR2 YNNKEL (reference sequence). The CDR3 contains 14 residues. V lost 4 bases and J lost 5, with 9 bases in between. These data also featured in a second study, about T cells of mothers and their children. In that study: From each mother came over 8.5 million TCR beta CDR3 reads, and from each child came about 3 million.

The chain is built from TRBV3-1 and TRBJ1-6; D not certain. The sample taken for sequencing was blood. The sequence was collected from a boy aged 5-17 years in good health. CDR3 in DNA: TGTGCCAGCAGCCCCGGATTAAATAATTCACCCCTCCACTTT. It translates to CASSPGLNNSPLHF. The entire variable domain, with the rest obtained from reference TRBV3-1 and TRBJ1-6, is as follows: DTAVSQTPKYLVTQMGNDKSIKCEQNLGHDTMYWYKQDSKKFLKIMFSYNNKELIINETVPNRFSPKSPDKAHLNLHINSLELGDSAVYFCASSPGLNNSPLHFGNGTRLTVT.